This passage covers 2 T cell receptor beta chains from one sample sequenced in a study of blood T cells in healthy people across ages. A second PCR of about 7 to 12 cycles used a sample-barcoded 5' primer and a J-beta primer mix. TCRdb passed the 5' RACE reads through MiXCR, listing each CDR3 protein once. The sample shows some 1.8 million distinct CDR3 sequences, about 39% of them seen only once. Material: blood. These receptor sequences come from a human donor in good health.

In its sample, this clonotype was seen a few times. The chain employs TRBV10-3 and TRBJ2-7, with 8 positions matching TRBD1. Germline assignment: CDR1 ENHRY and CDR2 SYGVKD. The V segment lost 5 bases and the J segment 2 bases; nucleotides outside the gene matches: 5. This CDR3 comprises 14 residues. CDR3 sequence (DNA): TGTGCCATCAGTCAGAAACAGGGGGCCTACGAGCAGTACTTC. This codes for CAISQKQGAYEQYF.

The chain has TRBV20-1 and TRBJ2-3; D is possibly TRBD2 (5 bases). Per germline, CDR1 DFQATT and CDR2 SNEGSKA (reference sequence). V lost 1 base and J lost 2, with 13 bases in between. The CDR3 has 15 amino acids. Here the CDR3 reads CSARGGARNTDTQYF. CDR3 sequence (DNA): TGCAGTGCTAGAGGGGGAGCGCGGAACACAGATACGCAGTATTTT.